This entry lists 19 T cell receptor beta chains sequenced from one sample in a study of blood T cell repertoires in COVID-19. Generated by immunoSEQ multiplex PCR, the TCRdb table keeps only in-frame clones and is missing some. The sample shows roughly 220,000 clones, 80% of them seen only once. The sequencing input was peripheral blood. These receptors originate from a woman in her 70s with acute or convalescent COVID-19.

This chain uses TRBV2 with TRBJ2-7; 7 bases fit TRBD2. The germline V gene has CDR1 SNHLY and CDR2 FYNNEI. With 5 bases clipped from V and 7 bases from J, the junction kept 11 bases outside the gene matches. This CDR3 is 14 amino acids long. The CDR3 region has the DNA TGTGCCAGCAGTCCACAACAAAGGGAGGGGGAGCAGTACTTC. This codes for CASSPQQREGEQYF.

V and J are TRBV2 and TRBJ1-1; TRBD1 matches 7 bases. CDR1 is SNHLY and CDR2 is FYNNEI in the germline V gene. The length of the CDR3 is 15 residues. Trimming took 4 bases from V and 2 from J; bases not matched to a gene: 7. CDR3 nucleotides: TGTGCCAGCAGTGTGACAGGGCGGCTAAACACTGAAGCTTTCTTT. Amino acids: CASSVTGRLNTEAFF.

This rearrangement joins TRBV6-5 to TRBJ2-2; D unresolved. This CDR3 contains 14 residues. Trimming took off 6 bases at V and 3 bases at J, with 11 bases between the two ends. CDR1 is MNHEY and CDR2 is SVGAGI in the germline V gene. The CDR3 sequence is CASRRLGDTGELFF. In DNA, the CDR3 is TGTGCCAGCAGGAGGCTTGGCGACACCGGGGAGCTGTTTTTT.

The rearrangement joins TRBV6-5 to TRBJ1-5; 9 nucleotides line up with TRBD1. The CDR3 is 15 amino acids. Losses at the gene ends were 6 bases for V and 5 bases for J; bases not matched to a gene: 8. CDR1 MNHEY and CDR2 SVGAGI come from the germline V gene. DNA of the CDR3: TGTGCCAGCAGCTCCACAGGACAGGGGCATCAGCCCCAGCATTTT. Amino acids: CASSSTGQGHQPQHF.

The gene calls are TRBV28 and TRBJ2-1; 9 bases fit TRBD2. V shed 7 bases and J 4 bases; nucleotides not matched to a gene: 8. The germline V gene has CDR1 MDHEN and CDR2 SYDVKM. This CDR3 is 15 amino acids long. The CDR3 nucleotides are TGTGCCAGCAAAGAGAGTCTAGCGGGGTACAATGAGCAGTTCTTC. This encodes CASKESLAGYNEQFF.

The J gene is TRBJ1-6, the V gene TRBV3-1 (or the pseudogene TRBV3-2); 8 bases align to TRBD1. The CDR3 extends over 18 amino acids. Trimming removed 1 base from V and 6 bases from J; junction bases left unmatched: 11. Germline V gives CDR1 LGHDT, CDR2 YNNKEL (reference sequence). The CDR3 DNA follows: TGTGCCAGCAGCCAAGGGGTCCCGACAGGGGTGCTTAATTCACCCCTCCACTTT. Amino acid sequence: CASSQGVPTGVLNSPLHF.

V is TRBV29-1 and J is TRBJ2-2; 8 bases match TRBD1. With V trimmed by 3 bases and J by 3 bases, 3 bases remained unmatched. The germline V gene has CDR1 SQVTM and CDR2 ANQGSEA. The CDR3 has 14 residues. The CDR3 is CSVDSGQDTGELFF. CDR3 DNA: TGCAGCGTTGATTCGGGACAGGACACCGGGGAGCTGTTTTTT.

The chain links TRBV6-5 to TRBJ1-4, with D hard to call. The V end was cut by 11 bases, the J end by 2 bases, with 6 bases between. This CDR3 has 11 amino acids. Per germline, CDR1 MNHEY and CDR2 SVGAGI. This CDR3 is CAFRTNEKLFF. CDR3 sequence (DNA): TGTGCCTTTCGGACTAATGAAAAACTGTTTTTT.

In nucleotides, the CDR3 is TGTGCCAGCAGCTCTGGACAGGGGGATGTTCAGCCCCAGCATTTT. Protein product: CASSSGQGDVQPQHF. J is TRBJ1-5 and V is TRBV7-9; 10 nucleotides align to TRBD1. The CDR3 totals 15 residues. Losses at the gene ends were 4 bases for V and 6 bases for J; bases not matched to a gene: 6. Germline values: CDR1 SEHNR, CDR2 FQNEAQ (reference sequence).

The V gene is TRBV6-5, the J gene TRBJ2-3, with TRBD1 identical over 11 bases. This CDR3 has 15 residues. CDR1 is MNHEY and CDR2 is SVGAGI in the germline V gene. V trimming: 6 bases; J trimming: 3 bases; junction bases outside the gene matches: 5. CDR3 loop: CASSPGQGVTDTQYF. CDR3 in DNA: TGTGCCAGCAGCCCGGGACAGGGGGTAACAGATACGCAGTATTTT.

The CDR3 DNA follows: TGTGCCAGCAGTTACTCACAGGGACACGGAAACACCATATATTTT. Protein sequence: CASSYSQGHGNTIYF. The chain links TRBV6-6 to TRBJ1-3, with D maybe TRBD1 (6 bases). Trimming took 0 bases from V and 4 from J, leaving 10 bases between them. This CDR3 region has 15 residues. The germline V gene encodes CDR1 MNHNY and CDR2 SVGAGI (reference sequence).

The gene calls are TRBV13 and TRBJ1-1, with D uncertain. This CDR3 region has 12 residues. V shed 2 bases and J shed 2 bases, with 3 bases lying between them. The germline CDR1 and CDR2 sequences are PRHDT and FYEKMQ (reference sequence). The CDR3 here is CASSLQNTEAFF. The DNA for the CDR3 is TGTGCCAGCAGCTTACAAAACACTGAAGCTTTCTTT.

The chain has TRBV25-1 and TRBJ2-7; the D is unclear. CDR1 is MGHDK, CDR2 SYGVNS, per germline. V was trimmed by 6 bases and J by 1 base, leaving 13 bases between them. There are 14 residues in the CDR3. Written as DNA, the CDR3 is TGTGCCAGCAGGCCCCCGGCGGAGTCCTACGAGCAGTACTTC. It encodes CASRPPAESYEQYF.

The rearrangement joins TRBV5-6 to TRBJ1-2; perhaps TRBD1 as D (6 bases). Germline V gene lookup returns CDR1 SGHDT and CDR2 YYEEEE. V lost 4 bases and J lost 3, with 16 bases in between. This CDR3 contains 15 residues. CDR3 sequence reads: CASSRRTERDYGYTF. The CDR3 DNA is TGTGCCAGCAGCCGGCGGACAGAGAGAGACTATGGCTACACCTTC.

The CDR3 spells CASSPPPIGTGFWYGYTF. CDR3 DNA: TGTGCCAGCAGCCCCCCCCCAATTGGGACAGGGTTTTGGTATGGCTACACCTTC. The rearrangement uses TRBV7-2 and TRBJ1-2; 9 bases fit TRBD1. CDR1 and CDR2 from the germline V gene are SGHTA and FQGNSA. J gave up 5 bases and V 5 bases, and 18 bases lay outside the gene matches. There are 18 residues in the CDR3.

This rearrangement joins TRBV28 to TRBJ1-1, with unresolved D. V lost 3 bases, J lost 4 bases, and 15 bases lay in between. This CDR3 contains 15 residues. Germline assignment: CDR1 MDHEN and CDR2 SYDVKM. The CDR3 coding sequence is TGTGCCAGCAGTTTGGTCCGGGGTTTCGGCACTGAAGCTTTCTTT. Translation gives CASSLVRGFGTEAFF.

The chain links TRBV28 to TRBJ1-1; unclear D gene. The V gene lost 6 bases and the J gene lost 8 bases, with 7 bases spanning the gap. The CDR3 extends over 10 amino acids. Germline values: CDR1 MDHEN, CDR2 SYDVKM. CDR3: CASSGHEAFF. Written as DNA, the CDR3 is TGTGCCAGCAGCGGTCACGAAGCTTTCTTT.

The chain has TRBV19 and TRBJ2-7; 11 bases line up with TRBD1. CDR1 is LNHDA, CDR2 SQIVND, per germline (reference sequence). The junction had 3 bases not matched to a gene; V was cut back by 0 bases and J by 5 bases. The CDR3 loop spans 15 amino acids. This chain's CDR3 is CASSIEGQGVHEQYF. CDR3 nucleotides: TGTGCCAGTAGTATAGAGGGACAGGGGGTCCACGAGCAGTACTTC.

The chain recombines TRBV5-4 with TRBJ1-3, with D hard to call. Germline V gives CDR1 SGHNT, CDR2 YYREEE (reference sequence). V shed 4 bases and J shed 0 bases, with 11 bases lying between them. The CDR3 runs to 15 residues. CDR3 residues: CASSPGRGSGNTIYF. The CDR3 DNA reads TGTGCCAGCAGCCCAGGACGGGGCTCTGGAAACACCATATATTTT.